This TCR beta chain was sequenced for a study of blood T cell repertoires in COVID-19. Here immunoSEQ multiplex PCR was the method, and the copy in TCRdb shows in-frame clones only, minus some. The sample has some 200,000 clones, 88% seen once. This CDR3 comprises 14 residues. Germline V gene data show CDR1 as LGHNA and CDR2 as YSLEER. Trimming stripped 0 bases from V and 3 bases from J, with 8 bases between. This TCR was recovered from a woman aged 25 to 39 who had recovered from COVID-19. The rearrangement joins TRBV4-3 to TRBJ1-2; D gene uncertain. The material sequenced was PBMCs or T cells enriched from blood (not recorded which). The CDR3 here is CASSQDGGDYGYTF. CDR3 nucleotides: TGCGCCAGCAGCCAAGACGGTGGAGACTATGGCTACACCTTC.